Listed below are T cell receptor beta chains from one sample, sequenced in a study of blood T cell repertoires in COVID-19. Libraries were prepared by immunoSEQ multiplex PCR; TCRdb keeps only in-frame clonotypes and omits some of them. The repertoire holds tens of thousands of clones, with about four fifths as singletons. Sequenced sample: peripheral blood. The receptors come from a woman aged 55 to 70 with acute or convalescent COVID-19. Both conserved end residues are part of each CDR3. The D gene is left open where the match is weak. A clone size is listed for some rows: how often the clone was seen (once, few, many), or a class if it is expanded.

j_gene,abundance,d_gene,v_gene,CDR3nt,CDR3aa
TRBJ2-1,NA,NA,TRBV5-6,TGTGCCAGCAGCTTTTCCGGAGTCCGGGACAATGAGCAGTTCTTC,CASSFSGVRDNEQFF
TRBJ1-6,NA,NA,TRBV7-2,TGTGCCAGCAGCTTCCAGTATAATTCACCCCTCCACTTT,CASSFQYNSPLHF
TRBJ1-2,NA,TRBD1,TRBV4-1,TGCGCCAGCAGCCAAGCAGGGACAGGGCTGGATGGCTACACCTTC,CASSQAGTGLDGYTF
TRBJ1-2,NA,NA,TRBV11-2,TGTGCCAGCAGCGTATCAGCTAACTATGGCTACACCTTC,CASSVSANYGYTF
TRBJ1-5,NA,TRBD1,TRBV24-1,TGTGCCACCAGTGAATCCGGGACAGGGAACCGGCCCCAGCATTTT,CATSESGTGNRPQHF
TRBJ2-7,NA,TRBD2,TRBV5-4,TGTGCCAGCAGCGGATCACTAGCGGGAGTGTTTTACGAGCAGTACTTC,CASSGSLAGVFYEQYF
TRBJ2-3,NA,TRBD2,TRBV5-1,TGCGCCAGCAGCTCCGGGACTAGCGTCCGAACAGATACGCAGTATTTT,CASSSGTSVRTDTQYF
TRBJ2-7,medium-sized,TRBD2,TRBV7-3,TGTGCCAGCAGCTTATGGGGCGGGGGTTACGAGCAGTACTTC,CASSLWGGGYEQYF
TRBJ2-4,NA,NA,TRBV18,TGTGCCAGCTCACCAACACCCCTAGCCAAAAACATTCAGTACTTC,CASSPTPLAKNIQYF
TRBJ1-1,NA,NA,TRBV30,TGTGCCTGGAGCGTACGTAGAGCTCGAAACACTGAAGCTTTCTTT,CAWSVRRARNTEAFF
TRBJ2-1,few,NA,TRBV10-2,TGCGCCAGCCGACTAGCAGGGGACAATGAGCAGTTCTTC,CASRLAGDNEQFF
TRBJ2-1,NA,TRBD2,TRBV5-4,TGTGCCAGCAGCTTGAACTACCCTAGCGGGGGGAACAATGAGCAGTTCTTC,CASSLNYPSGGNNEQFF
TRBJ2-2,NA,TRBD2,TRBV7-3,TGTGCCAGCAGCCCTGGAGGACTAGCTGGGCGGAGGGAGCTGTTTTTT,CASSPGGLAGRRELFF
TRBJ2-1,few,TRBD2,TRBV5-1,TGCGCCAGCAGCAAATGGGGGTTTAGCGGGAGCAATGAGCAGTTCTTC,CASSKWGFSGSNEQFF
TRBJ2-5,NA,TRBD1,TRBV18,TGTGCCAGCTCACCAAGCAGGGGGGAGACCCAGTACTTC,CASSPSRGETQYF